These 29 T cell receptor beta chains came from one sample sequenced in a study of molecular identifiers for immune sequencing clone quantification. A single record per CDR3 protein comes from TCRdb applying MiXCR to the PCR reads. Among hundreds of thousands of distinct CDR3 sequences listed, about 20% were seen once. The sequencing sample was made of naive CD8+ T cells from blood, with Jurkat cell RNA spiked in. Subset of the sample: FACS-sorted CD8+CD4-CCR7+CD45RA+ naive T cells. Every receptor here comes from a human donor in good health. Some libraries in this study had Jurkat cell RNA spiked in.

The sample holds many counts of this clonotype. This chain uses TRBV28 with TRBJ2-4; 7 bases line up with TRBD1. V shed 3 bases and J 8 bases; nucleotides not matched to a gene: 10. Germline CDR1 and CDR2: MDHEN and SYDVKM. There are 15 residues in the CDR3. The CDR3 loop is CASSLIPDRRDIQYF. The CDR3 DNA is TGTGCCAGCAGTTTGATCCCGGACAGGCGGGACATTCAGTACTTC.

Many counts were recorded for this clonotype. This chain links TRBV2 with TRBJ1-1; D is uncertain. The CDR3 runs to 13 residues. CDR1 and CDR2 (germline): SNHLY, FYNNEI. Trimming took off 7 bases at V and 2 bases at J, with 11 bases between the two ends. The CDR3 DNA sequence: TGTGCCAGCATAACCAGAAGTAACACTGAAGCTTTCTTT. It specifies CASITRSNTEAFF. The whole variable domain, filled in from reference TRBV2 and TRBJ1-1, reads EPEVTQTPSHQVTQMGQEVILRCVPISNHLYFYWYRQILGQKVEFLVSFYNNEISEKSEIFDDQFSVERPDGSNFTLKIRSTKLEDSAMYFCASITRSNTEAFFGQGTRLTVV.

This clonotype was found once. An end of the junction differs from the germline gene, which may be a read error. V is TRBV18 and J is TRBJ1-5; TRBD1 matches at 8 bases. CDR3 length: 19 residues. Germline V lookup: CDR1 KGHSH, CDR2 LQKENI. This CDR3 reads CASSPPEGQAHYSNQPRHF. DNA of the CDR3: TGTGCCAGCTCACCACCGGAGGGACAGGCACACTATAGCAATCAGCCCCGGCATTTT.

This clonotype was counted at least ten times. This chain joins TRBV29-1 and TRBJ2-2; 7 bases fit TRBD2. Germline-derived CDR1 and CDR2 are SQVTM and ANQGSEA. The CDR3 covers 14 residues. The V gene end was trimmed by 6 bases and the J gene end by 7 bases; junction bases not matched to a gene: 11. The CDR3 is CSVMMRLADGELFF. The CDR3 DNA follows: TGCAGCGTAATGATGAGACTAGCAGACGGGGAGCTGTTTTTT.

This clonotype was counted between two and nine times. This chain joins TRBV13 and TRBJ2-3, with 8 bases identical to TRBD2. The CDR3 spans 16 residues. J was trimmed by 3 bases and V by 5 bases; bases with no gene match: 10. Germline CDR1 reads PRHDT; CDR2 reads FYEKMQ (reference sequence). For the CDR3, the DNA is TGTGCCAGCAGCCCCCCGGGGGGGGTGGGGACAGATACGCAGTATTTT. Encoded protein: CASSPPGGVGTDTQYF.

Of note for this clonotype: This may be a read error, as it is one base from a much larger clone. The genes are TRBV3-1 and TRBJ2-3, with 7 bases lining up with TRBD2. CDR3 length: 15 amino acids. From germline, CDR1 is LGHDT and CDR2 YNNKEL (reference sequence). The CDR3 loop reads CASMGGGGRTGTQYF. The CDR3 region has the DNA TGTGCCAGCATGGGAGGCGGGGGACGCACAGGTACGCAGTATTTT.

This clonotype has at least ten counts. The chain has TRBV5-5 and TRBJ2-3; D tentatively fits TRBD1 or TRBD2 (5 bases each). CDR1 is SGHKS and CDR2 is YYEKEE in the germline V gene (reference sequence). The CDR3 contains 16 residues. With 3 bases removed from V and 6 bases from J, the gap between germline ends came to 20 bases. The CDR3: CASSSWHGGQGDTQYF. For the CDR3, the DNA is TGTGCCAGCAGCTCTTGGCATGGGGGTCAAGGGGATACGCAGTATTTT.

In regard to this clonotype: This may be a read error: a much more frequent sequence differs by one nucleotide. V gene TRBV2 combines with J gene TRBJ1-3; D is unclear. Germline-derived CDR1 and CDR2 are SNHLY and FYNNEI. The CDR3 has 14 amino acids. As DNA, the CDR3 is TGTGCCAGCAGTGCCAGCGGGATCGGAAACACCGTATATTTT. The encoded protein is CASSASGIGNTVYF. Together with reference TRBV2 and TRBJ1-3, the CDR3 gives the full variable domain: EPEVTQTPSHQVTQMGQEVILRCVPISNHLYFYWYRQILGQKVEFLVSFYNNEISEKSEIFDDQFSVERPDGSNFTLKIRSTKLEDSAMYFCASSASGIGNTVYFGEGSWLTVV.

The chain combines TRBV12-5 with TRBJ2-2; 8 bases line up with TRBD2. After removal of 6 bases from V and 4 bases from J, the junction contained 13 bases not matched to a gene. Germline V gene data show CDR1 as LGHNT and CDR2 as FRNRAP. This CDR3 contains 17 residues. The CDR3 DNA sequence: TGTGCTAGTGGGGAGGGCTCGACTAGCGAAATCACCGGGGAGCTGTTTTTT. It is translated as CASGEGSTSEITGELFF.

This clonotype was counted at least ten times. The chain combines TRBV30 with TRBJ2-1, with D uncertain. This CDR3 is built from 11 residues. V was shortened by 2 bases and J by 7 bases, with 6 bases between the two germline ends. CDR1 and CDR2 (germline): GTSNPN, SVGIG (reference sequence). The CDR3 region is CAWSYVNEQFF. DNA of the CDR3: TGTGCCTGGAGTTATGTGAATGAGCAGTTCTTC.

This clonotype was picked up many times. The rearrangement links TRBV9 to TRBJ2-5; the D is unclear. Germline V gene data show CDR1 as SGDLS and CDR2 as YYNGEE. The CDR3 has 11 amino acids. The V end lost 2 bases, the J end lost 6 bases, and 5 bases lay between the germline ends. CDR3 nucleotide sequence: TGTGCCAGCAGCGTCGGGCAGACCCAGTACTTC. Translated: CASSVGQTQYF. Full variable domain (rest looked up from reference TRBV9 and TRBJ2-5): DSGVTQTPKHLITATGQRVTLRCSPRSGDLSVYWYQQSLDQGLQFLIQYYNGEERAKGNILERFSAQQFPDLHSELNLSSLELGDSALYFCASSVGQTQYFGPGTRLLVL.

The V and J genes are TRBV6-2 or TRBV6-3 and TRBJ2-1; TRBD2 aligns across 11 bases. This CDR3 comprises 17 residues. Germline V gene lookup returns CDR1 MNHEY and CDR2 SVGEGT. V was pared by 7 bases and J by 4 bases, with 12 bases of the junction left unmatched. CDR3 sequence (DNA): TGTGCCAGCACCCTAACAGGACTAGCGGGTACATACAATGAGCAGTTCTTC. This codes for CASTLTGLAGTYNEQFF.

This clonotype was detected ten times or more. This chain connects TRBV7-2 to TRBJ2-5; possibly TRBD2 for D (7 bases). CDR3 length equals 16 residues. The V and J ends lost 1 base and 4 bases respectively, with 16 bases between them. Germline V CDR1 and CDR2: SGHTA, FQGNSA. The CDR3 is CASSLVGGLGGETQYF. The CDR3 bases are TGTGCCAGCAGCTTAGTCGGGGGGCTAGGAGGAGAGACCCAGTACTTC.

A word on this clonotype: A read error may explain this, as a much larger clone is one base away. The chain uses TRBV5-1 and TRBJ1-2; TRBD1 agrees at 8 bases. CDR1 is SGHRS and CDR2 is YFSETQ in the germline V gene. The CDR3 has 14 amino acids. V lost 6 bases, J lost 4 bases, and 8 bases stayed unmatched. The CDR3 reads CASNYDRGSYGYTF. For the CDR3, the DNA is TGCGCCAGCAACTACGACAGGGGATCCTATGGCTACACCTTC.

J is TRBJ2-5 and V is TRBV20-1; D is unresolved. CDR1 and CDR2 from the germline V gene are DFQATT and SNEGSKA (reference sequence). CDR3 length equals 14 residues. Deletions cut 2 bases from V and 0 bases from J, with 10 bases between. In DNA, the CDR3 is TGCAGTGCTAGAATGACGGAGTACCAAGAGACCCAGTACTTC. Its translation: CSARMTEYQETQYF.

Ten or more counts support this clonotype. The rearrangement uses TRBV29-1 and TRBJ2-3; tentative D call: TRBD2 (6 bases). V lost 6 bases, J lost 4 bases, and 11 bases lay in between. The CDR3 is 12 residues long. Germline CDR1 is SQVTM and CDR2 is ANQGSEA. CDR3 region: CSVSREADTQYF. In nucleotides, the CDR3 is TGCAGCGTCTCGCGGGAAGCAGATACGCAGTATTTT.

This clonotype was seen at least ten times. This chain joins TRBV7-9 and TRBJ2-7; a possible D gene is TRBD1 (6 bases). V dropped 2 bases and J dropped 3 bases, with 17 bases sitting between them. This CDR3 has 16 amino acids. Germline CDR1 and CDR2: SEHNR and FQNEAQ (reference sequence). The CDR3 here is CASSLTTGEHLYEQYF. The CDR3 DNA reads TGTGCCAGCAGCTTAACGACAGGTGAACACCTCTACGAGCAGTACTTC.

This clonotype was picked up many times. Written as DNA, the CDR3 is TGTGCCAGCAGTGAAACGGGACAGGCTCAGCCCCAGCATTTT. Translating gives CASSETGQAQPQHF. V usage is TRBV2 and J usage is TRBJ1-5; 8 bases agree with TRBD1. Unmatched junction bases numbered 3, after V lost 2 bases and J lost 6 bases. CDR1 and CDR2 (germline): SNHLY, FYNNEI. The CDR3 is made up of 14 amino acids. Supplemented by reference TRBV2 and TRBJ1-5, the full variable domain reads EPEVTQTPSHQVTQMGQEVILRCVPISNHLYFYWYRQILGQKVEFLVSFYNNEISEKSEIFDDQFSVERPDGSNFTLKIRSTKLEDSAMYFCASSETGQAQPQHFGDGTRLSIL.

This clonotype was observed at least ten times. This chain joins TRBV2 and TRBJ2-6; 10 nucleotides align to TRBD1. V trimming: 5 bases; J trimming: 2 bases; junction bases outside the gene matches: 9. Germline lookup yields CDR1 SNHLY and CDR2 FYNNEI. This CDR3 contains 18 residues. The CDR3 reads CASSTQDRGITGANVLTF. In DNA, the CDR3 is TGTGCCAGCAGTACTCAGGACAGGGGGATCACTGGGGCCAACGTCCTGACTTTC.

This clonotype was observed many times. The J gene is TRBJ2-2, the V gene TRBV19; no clear D. With 7 bases removed from V and 5 bases from J, the gap between germline ends came to 8 bases. There are 12 residues in the CDR3. Germline assignment: CDR1 LNHDA and CDR2 SQIVND (reference sequence). In DNA, the CDR3 is TGTGCCAGTATTGCCATTACCGGGGAGCTGTTTTTT. It yields the protein CASIAITGELFF.

For this clonotype: A much larger clone lies one base from this, so it may be a read error. The chain couples TRBV7-2 to TRBJ2-7, with 8 positions matching TRBD1. Germline V gene sequence: CDR1 SGHTA, CDR2 FQGNSA. Germline trimming cut 2 bases from V and 2 bases from J; bases unmatched to any gene: 5. The CDR3 covers 15 residues. The CDR3 loop is CASSLRRTGTYEQYF. CDR3 in DNA: TGTGCCAGCAGCTTAAGGCGGACAGGGACCTACGAGCAGTACTTC.

J is TRBJ1-2 and V is TRBV27; TRBD1 is a possible D gene (6 bases). Per the germline V gene, CDR1 is MNHEY and CDR2 is SMNVEV (reference sequence). There are 14 residues in the CDR3. With 4 bases removed from V and 5 bases from J, the gap between germline ends came to 14 bases. The CDR3 region is CASSSGGGWYGYTF. CDR3 DNA: TGTGCCAGCAGTTCCGGGGGCGGTTGGTATGGCTACACCTTC.

This clonotype came up many times. V is TRBV15 and J is TRBJ2-7, with 7 nucleotides matching TRBD1. This CDR3 region has 16 residues. The germline CDR1 and CDR2 sequences are LNHNV and YYDKDF (reference sequence). Losses at the gene ends were 5 bases for V and 2 bases for J; bases not matched to a gene: 12. Written as DNA, the CDR3 is TGTGCCACCAGCTCCGGAGGTTGGACAGGAACCTACGAGCAGTACTTC. This codes for CATSSGGWTGTYEQYF.

This clonotype was picked up many times. The gene calls are TRBV20-1 and TRBJ1-5, with a tentative D call TRBD1 (5 bases). Looked up from germline, CDR1 is DFQATT and CDR2 is SNEGSKA (reference sequence). The CDR3 length is 15 residues. Trimming stripped 3 bases from V and 0 bases from J, with 12 bases between. CDR3 residues: CSASQSGLSNQPQHF. Here the CDR3 DNA reads TGCAGTGCTAGCCAATCGGGGCTTAGCAATCAGCCCCAGCATTTT.

This clonotype was picked up many times. The chain uses TRBV12-3 or TRBV12-4 and TRBJ2-7; TRBD1 matches 9 bases. The ends lost 1 base at V and 3 bases at J; junction bases unmatched: 10. The CDR3 runs 17 residues. Written as DNA, the CDR3 is TGTGCCAGCAGTTTAGAAAGCGCGGGACAGGGTATCTACGAGCAGTACTTC. Its translation is CASSLESAGQGIYEQYF.

There are a few counts of this clonotype. The V call is TRBV10-2, the J call TRBJ2-7; D is uncertain. CDR3 length: 14 residues. Germline-derived CDR1 and CDR2 are WSHSY and SAAADI. Trimming pared 3 bases from V and 2 bases from J, leaving 11 bases between. CDR3 loop: CASSEFGPPYEQYF. In DNA, the CDR3 is TGCGCCAGCAGTGAATTCGGGCCCCCCTACGAGCAGTACTTC.

This clonotype was counted at least ten times. The chain recombines TRBV4-1 with TRBJ2-3; 10 positions match TRBD2. The CDR3 totals 18 residues. The V gene end was trimmed by 1 base and the J gene end by 1 base; junction bases not matched to a gene: 8. Germline CDR1 MGHRA, CDR2 YSYEKL. CDR3 coding DNA: TGCGCCAGCAGCCAAGTAGTCGGTCTAGCGGGGGGCACAGATACGCAGTATTTT. Translating it yields CASSQVVGLAGGTDTQYF.

This clonotype was observed many times. This rearrangement joins TRBV28 to TRBJ2-7; 7 nucleotides line up with TRBD2. J was trimmed by 2 bases and V by 5 bases; bases with no gene match: 12. Germline V CDR1 and CDR2: MDHEN, SYDVKM. The CDR3 runs to 16 residues. Written as DNA, the CDR3 is TGTGCCAGCAGTCGCCTCGCGGGAGAACGCCCCTACGAGCAGTACTTC. It yields the protein CASSRLAGERPYEQYF.

This clonotype showed up many times. The chain recombines TRBV7-9 with TRBJ1-1; 7 bases are a match to TRBD1. Germline CDR1 SEHNR, CDR2 FQNEAQ (reference sequence). This CDR3 contains 15 residues. Trimming cost V 5 bases and J 1 base; bases outside gene matches: 7. The CDR3 loop reads CASSQRTGKNTEAFF. Written as DNA, the CDR3 is TGTGCCAGCAGCCAAAGGACAGGCAAGAACACTGAAGCTTTCTTT.